These T cell receptor beta chains were read from a single sample in a study of long-term antiretroviral therapy in people with HIV. TCRdb keeps only in-frame clones here, not all; method: immunoSEQ multiplex PCR. The sample lists more than 6,000 clones, about 74% occurring once. The material sequenced was unsorted PBMCs, taken 0.1 years before starting antiretroviral therapy. Source of these receptors: a man in his late teens or twenties with HIV. Both conserved end residues are part of each CDR3. Each record gives: CDR3 length, D gene, V gene, clone size, J gene, CDR3 DNA, CDR3 protein. The D gene is left open where the match is weak. Some rows have no size entry. The others give once, few or many, or a class for an expanded clone.

13	.	TRBV7-6	.	TRBJ1-2	TGTGCCAGCAGCTCGGGGGGTATCTATGGCTACACCTTC	CASSSGGIYGYTF
15	.	TRBV27	.	TRBJ1-1	TGTGCCAGCAGTCGAAAACCGAGGGGGAACACTGAAGCTTTCTTT	CASSRKPRGNTEAFF
13	TRBD1	TRBV6-1	.	TRBJ2-7	TGTGCCAGCAGTGGGGACAGGGGAGACGAGCAGTACTTC	CASSGDRGDEQYF
14	TRBD1	TRBV5-1	.	TRBJ1-6	TGCGCCAGTAATCCGGGACAGGGGAATTCACCCCTCCACTTT	CASNPGQGNSPLHF
15	TRBD2	TRBV27	.	TRBJ2-1	TGTGCCAGCAGTTTCCTAGCGGGGGGGCAGGGTGAGCAGTTCTTC	CASSFLAGGQGEQFF
13	.	TRBV19	.	TRBJ2-5	TGTGCCAGTAGTATTGGGGGGCATGGGACCCAGTACTTC	CASSIGGHGTQYF
12	.	TRBV6-6	.	TRBJ2-3	TGTGCCAGCAGGCAAACCACAGATACGCAGTATTTT	CASRQTTDTQYF
15	.	TRBV18	.	TRBJ2-5	TGTGCCAGCTCACCACCGGTCAGGGGAGGGGAGACCCAGTACTTC	CASSPPVRGGETQYF
15	.	TRBV27	.	TRBJ2-3	TGTGCCAGCAGTTTAAACTCTGGCAGGGCTAATACGCAGTATTTT	CASSLNSGRANTQYF
16	.	TRBV4-1	once	TRBJ2-2	TGCGCCAGCAGCCAAGTATACGGGGATGACACCGGGGAGCTGTTTTTT	CASSQVYGDDTGELFF
15	.	TRBV4-1	.	TRBJ1-1	TGCGCCAGCAGCCTCGGGGCGGGTTTGGACACTGAAGCTTTCTTT	CASSLGAGLDTEAFF
14	TRBD1	TRBV9	.	TRBJ1-1	TGTGCCAGCAGCGACCGGGACAGGAACACTGAAGCTTTCTTT	CASSDRDRNTEAFF
14	.	TRBV18	.	TRBJ2-1	TGTGCCAGCTCACCGAGGAGGGGCTACAATGAGCAGTTCTTC	CASSPRRGYNEQFF
13	TRBD1	TRBV6-1	.	TRBJ1-4	TGTGCCACCAGGGGGCAGCTTAATGAAAAACTGTTTTTT	CATRGQLNEKLFF
15	.	TRBV27	.	TRBJ1-5	TGTGCCAGCAGTTGGGGGAGGGGCTTCAATCAGCCCCAGCATTTT	CASSWGRGFNQPQHF
15	TRBD2	TRBV4-2	.	TRBJ2-3	TGTGCCAGCAGCATTAGCGGGGGGGCCACAGATACGCAGTATTTT	CASSISGGATDTQYF
14	.	TRBV6-5	.	TRBJ1-1	TGTGCCAGCAGTTACTCGGCAGGTCGGCATGAAGCTTTCTTT	CASSYSAGRHEAFF
13	.	TRBV10-1	few	TRBJ2-5	TGCGCCAGCACAGCGGTACCCCGGGAGACCCAGTACTTC	CASTAVPRETQYF
15	.	TRBV19	.	TRBJ1-2	TGTGCCAGTAGTATAGATCTTCGAGGTGCGGGTGGCTACACCTTC	CASSIDLRGAGGYTF
14	.	TRBV30	few	TRBJ1-6	TGTGCCTGGAGCTGGACGTTCAACAGTTCACCCCTCCACTTT	CAWSWTFNSSPLHF
15	.	TRBV28	.	TRBJ1-4	TGTGCCAGCCGACACGGTGGGGGCACTAATGAAAAACTGTTTTTT	CASRHGGGTNEKLFF
13	.	TRBV5-6	.	TRBJ2-5	TGTGCCAGCAGCTTCCGAGGGGAAGAGACCCAGTACTTC	CASSFRGEETQYF
11	.	TRBV6-5	.	TRBJ2-5	TGTGCCAGCAGCACAATACATACCCAGTACTTC	CASSTIHTQYF
14	.	TRBV27	.	TRBJ1-2	TGTGCCAGCAGTTTATACGGGGGGGGAGGTGGCTACACCTTC	CASSLYGGGGGYTF
16	TRBD1	TRBV28	.	TRBJ1-2	TGTGCCAGCACCCACTGGACAGGGGATACTAACTATGGCTACACCTTC	CASTHWTGDTNYGYTF